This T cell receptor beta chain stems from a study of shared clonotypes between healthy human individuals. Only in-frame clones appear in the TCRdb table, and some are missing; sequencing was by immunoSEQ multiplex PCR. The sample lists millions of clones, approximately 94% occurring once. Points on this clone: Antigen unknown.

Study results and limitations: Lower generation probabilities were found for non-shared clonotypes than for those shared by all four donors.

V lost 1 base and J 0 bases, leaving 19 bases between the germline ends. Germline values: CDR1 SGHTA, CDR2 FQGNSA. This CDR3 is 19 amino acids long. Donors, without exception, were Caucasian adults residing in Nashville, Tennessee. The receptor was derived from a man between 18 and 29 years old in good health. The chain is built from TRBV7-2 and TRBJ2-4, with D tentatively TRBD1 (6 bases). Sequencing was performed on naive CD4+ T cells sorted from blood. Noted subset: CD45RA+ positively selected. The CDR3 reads CASSLVGAAGNLAKNIQYF. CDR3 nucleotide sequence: TGTGCCAGCAGCTTAGTGGGGGCGGCAGGGAACCTAGCCAAAAACATTCAGTACTTC.